This T cell receptor beta chain was obtained from a study of cytomegalovirus exposure and HLA in healthy donors. In the study overall: A later analysis reported the 100 to 150 validation repertoires used the same platform as the 550 to 800 first-cohort repertoires.

Sequencing used immunoSEQ multiplex PCR; TCRdb keeps in-frame clones, though not all of them. The repertoire holds some 250,000 clones, with nearly 90% as singletons. Findings and limits, study-wide: Diagnosis of cytomegalovirus status made by the classifier reportedly showed high specificity and sensitivity. Three of the chains that were CMV-associated were confirmed in vitro to be specific for CMV antigens.

Trimming pared 6 bases from V and 4 bases from J, leaving 20 bases between. CDR3 length: 16 residues. Germline lookup yields CDR1 SGHVS and CDR2 FQNEAQ. As for this clone: Its target is not known.

The donors were part of the roughly 110-subject validation cohort, which stood apart from the approximately 640-subject first cohort. The TCR comes from a woman aged 18-29 years in good health and CMV-seronegative. The specimen was PBMCs. The chain links TRBV7-8 to TRBJ2-3, with D maybe TRBD2 (8 bases). DNA for the CDR3: TGTGCCAGCAGTCAGGGGGGCACTAGCGGTGCAGATACGCAGTATTTT. Translating it yields CASSQGGTSGADTQYF.